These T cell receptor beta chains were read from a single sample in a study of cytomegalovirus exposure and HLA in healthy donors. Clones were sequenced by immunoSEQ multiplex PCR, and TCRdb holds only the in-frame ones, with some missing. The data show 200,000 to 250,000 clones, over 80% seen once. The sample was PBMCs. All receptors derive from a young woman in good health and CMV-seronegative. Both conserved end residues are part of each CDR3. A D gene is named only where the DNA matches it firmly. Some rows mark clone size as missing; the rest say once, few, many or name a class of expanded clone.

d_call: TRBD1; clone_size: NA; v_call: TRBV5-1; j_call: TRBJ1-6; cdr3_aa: CASSPVRQGGGSPLHF; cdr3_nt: TGCGCCAGCAGCCCCGTTAGACAGGGAGGTGGGTCACCCCTCCACTTT
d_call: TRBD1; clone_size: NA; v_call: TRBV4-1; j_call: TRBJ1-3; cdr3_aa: CASSQDPGTAGNTIYF; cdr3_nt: TGCGCCAGCAGCCAAGATCCCGGGACAGCCGGAAACACCATATATTTT
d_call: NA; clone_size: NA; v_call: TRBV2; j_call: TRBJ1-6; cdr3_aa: CASSEGAGSNSPLHF; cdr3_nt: TGTGCCAGCAGTGAGGGCGCAGGGTCAAATTCACCCCTCCACTTT
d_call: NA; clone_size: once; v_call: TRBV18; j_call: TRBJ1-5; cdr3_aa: CASSPARINQPQHF; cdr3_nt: TGTGCCAGCTCACCGGCACGGATCAATCAGCCCCAGCATTTT
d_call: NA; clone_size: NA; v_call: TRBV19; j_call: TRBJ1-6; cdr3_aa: CASSPGQSPLHF; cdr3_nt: TGTGCCAGTAGTCCAGGGCAATCACCCCTCCACTTT
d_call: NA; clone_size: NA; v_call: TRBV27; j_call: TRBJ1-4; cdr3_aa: CASSYARESSNEKLFF; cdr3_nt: TGTGCCAGCAGTTATGCCAGGGAGAGCTCTAATGAAAAACTGTTTTTT
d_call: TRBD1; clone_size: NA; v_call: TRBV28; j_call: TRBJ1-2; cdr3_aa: CASTPPGGGYTF; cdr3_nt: TGTGCCAGCACCCCCCCAGGGGGTGGCTACACCTTC
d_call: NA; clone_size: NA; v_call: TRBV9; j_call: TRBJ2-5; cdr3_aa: CASSAQGGEETQYF; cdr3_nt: TGTGCCAGCAGCGCACAGGGGGGGGAAGAGACCCAGTACTTC
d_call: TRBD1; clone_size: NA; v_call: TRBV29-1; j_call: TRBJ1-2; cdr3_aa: CSVDWGRGTNYGYTF; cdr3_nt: TGCAGCGTTGACTGGGGCAGGGGGACTAACTATGGCTACACCTTC
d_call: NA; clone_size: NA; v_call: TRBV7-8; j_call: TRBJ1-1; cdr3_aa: CASSLGVTEAFF; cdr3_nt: TGTGCCAGCAGCTTAGGAGTAACTGAAGCTTTCTTT
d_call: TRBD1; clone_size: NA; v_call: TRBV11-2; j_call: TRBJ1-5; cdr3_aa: CASSQTGVNQPQHF; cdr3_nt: TGTGCCAGCAGCCAGACAGGGGTCAATCAGCCCCAGCATTTT
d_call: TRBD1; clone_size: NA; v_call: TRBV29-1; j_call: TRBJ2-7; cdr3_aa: CSVGQGATYEQYF; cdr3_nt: TGCAGCGTCGGACAGGGGGCAACTTACGAGCAGTACTTC
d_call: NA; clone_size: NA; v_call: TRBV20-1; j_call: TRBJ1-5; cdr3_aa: CSASEGSPQHF; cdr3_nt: TGCAGTGCTAGTGAGGGGTCACCCCAGCATTTT
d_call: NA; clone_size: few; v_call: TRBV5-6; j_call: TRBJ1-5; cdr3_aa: CASSLGRNQPQHF; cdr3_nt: TGTGCCAGCAGCTTGGGACGGAATCAGCCCCAGCATTTT
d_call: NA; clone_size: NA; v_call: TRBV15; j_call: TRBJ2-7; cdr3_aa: CATSRDQGTSYEQYF; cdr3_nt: TGTGCCACCAGCAGAGATCAAGGGACCTCCTACGAGCAGTACTTC
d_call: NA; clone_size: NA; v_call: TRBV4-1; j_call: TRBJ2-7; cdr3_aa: CASSQSGWQTAEQYF; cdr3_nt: TGCGCCAGCAGCCAATCTGGGTGGCAGACGGCCGAGCAGTACTTC
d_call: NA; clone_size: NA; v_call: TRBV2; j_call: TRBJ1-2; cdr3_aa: CASSVVPTGSGYTF; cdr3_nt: TGTGCCAGCAGTGTGGTGCCCACAGGTTCTGGCTACACCTTC